These T cell receptor beta chains were read from a single sample in a study of low-dose radiotherapy and immunotherapy resistance in tumors. A single record per CDR3 protein comes from TCRdb applying MiXCR to the reads. Found here are around 80,000 distinct CDR3 sequences, 17% of them singletons; the top ten hold less than 1.5%. This specimen was PBMCs, taken after low-dose radiotherapy plus immunotherapy. Receptors were obtained from a male donor with prostate cancer. Each CDR3 is given with its conserved first and last residue. The D gene is left open where the match is weak. Clone size is given for some rows only: seen once, a few or many times, or a class if the clone is expanded.

J | V | D | size | CDR3 | DNA
TRBJ2-6 | TRBV9 | TRBD2 | many | CASSARGGGGVSGANVLTF | TGTGCCAGCAGCGCCCGGGGTGGGGGAGGGGTCTCTGGGGCCAACGTCCTGACTTTC
TRBJ2-2 | TRBV5-4 | - | - | CASSFYICSARMGGELFF | -
TRBJ2-2 | TRBV6-2/TRBV6-3 | - | many | CASSRTNPATGELFF | TGTGCCAGCAGCCGGACCAACCCAGCCACCGGGGAGCTGTTTTTT
TRBJ1-2 | TRBV30 | - | many | CAWSVGGVTSNYGYTF | TGTGCCTGGAGTGTAGGCGGGGTAACAAGTAACTATGGCTACACCTTC
TRBJ2-2 | TRBV2 | - | many | CASSAAGAANTGELFF | TGTGCCAGCAGTGCAGCCGGGGCGGCGAACACCGGGGAGCTGTTTTTT
TRBJ2-1 | TRBV5-1 | - | many | CASSLVASQRNEQFF | TGCGCCAGCAGCTTGGTTGCGTCCCAGCGGAATGAGCAGTTCTTC
TRBJ2-1 | TRBV19 | - | many | CASIRVTFNEQFF | TGTGCCAGTATCAGGGTAACTTTCAATGAGCAGTTCTTC
TRBJ2-5 | TRBV28 | - | - | CASSFRRQVQETQYF | TGTGCCAGCAGTTTTCGGCGACAGGTCCAAGAGACCCAGTACTTC
TRBJ2-7 | TRBV27 | - | many | CASSLTGAGAYEQYF | TGTGCCAGCAGTCTCACGGGAGCAGGGGCCTACGAGCAGTACTTC
TRBJ2-4 | TRBV7-2 | TRBD1 | many | CASSATGGDGAKNIQYF | TGTGCCAGCAGCGCAACAGGGGGCGATGGTGCCAAAAACATTCAGTACTTC
TRBJ1-5 | TRBV27 | - | many | CASSLRDSNQPQHF | TGTGCCAGCAGTTTGAGGGATTCCAATCAGCCCCAGCATTTT
TRBJ2-1 | TRBV5-4 | TRBD2 | many | CASSFGGRESWNEQFF | TGTGCCAGCAGCTTTGGCGGGAGGGAGTCTTGGAATGAGCAGTTCTTC
TRBJ1-1 | TRBV7-3 | - | many | CASSFFPGTEAFF | TGTGCCAGCAGCTTTTTCCCTGGGACTGAAGCTTTCTTT
TRBJ1-1 | TRBV15 | - | many | CATSRVARANTEAFF | TGTGCCACCAGCAGAGTGGCGAGGGCGAACACTGAAGCTTTCTTT
TRBJ2-2 | TRBV6-2/TRBV6-3 | - | many | CASSSTGSTGELFF | TGTGCCAGCAGTTCTACAGGGAGCACCGGGGAGCTGTTTTTT
TRBJ1-6 | TRBV29-1 | - | many | CSVRESSYNSPLHF | TGCAGCGTGCGTGAGAGCTCCTATAATTCACCCCTCCACTTT
TRBJ1-2 | TRBV29-1 | - | many | CSVEGSGNYGYTF | TGCAGCGTTGAAGGCAGCGGGAACTATGGCTACACCTTC
TRBJ2-7 | TRBV2 | - | many | CATTPSGYEQYF | TGTGCCACCACCCCTTCGGGCTACGAGCAGTACTTC
TRBJ1-1 | TRBV5-6 | - | many | CASGLVQNTEAFF | TGTGCCAGCGGACTAGTACAAAACACTGAAGCTTTCTTT
TRBJ2-1 | TRBV2 | - | many | CASSVELSSYNEQFF | TGTGCCAGCAGTGTAGAATTGAGCTCCTACAATGAGCAGTTCTTC
TRBJ2-7 | TRBV7-2 | TRBD2 | many | CASSFGGLEYDEQYF | TGTGCCAGCAGCTTTGGAGGACTAGAGTACGACGAGCAGTACTTC
TRBJ1-2 | TRBV19 | TRBD1 | few | CASSLGTGPYGYTF | TGTGCCAGTAGTCTAGGGACAGGGCCCTATGGCTACACCTTC
TRBJ2-1 | TRBV20-1 | TRBD2 | many | CSASGRASYNEQFF | TGCAGTGCTAGCGGGAGGGCGTCCTACAATGAGCAGTTCTTC
TRBJ2-7 | TRBV28 | - | many | CASSPPGQVDEQYF | TGTGCCAGCAGTCCCCCGGGTCAGGTCGACGAGCAGTACTTC
TRBJ1-5 | TRBV21-1 | - | many | CASSKEGEGGEPQHF | TGTGCCAGCAGCAAAGAAGGGGAAGGGGGAGAGCCCCAGCATTTT
TRBJ2-1 | TRBV5-4 | TRBD2 | many | CASSPVPGTSSRNEQFF | TGTGCCAGCAGCCCAGTACCCGGGACTAGCTCCCGGAATGAGCAGTTCTTC
TRBJ1-5 | TRBV5-5 | - | few | CASSLEYNEPQHF | TGTGCCAGCAGCTTGGAGTATAATGAGCCCCAGCATTTT
TRBJ1-1 | TRBV20-1 | - | many | CSAKSPMNTEAFF | TGCAGTGCAAAAAGCCCCATGAACACTGAAGCTTTCTTT
TRBJ2-2 | TRBV24-1 | TRBD1 | many | CATSDPGGPTGELFF | TGTGCCACCAGTGATCCAGGGGGTCCAACCGGGGAGCTGTTTTTT
TRBJ1-5 | TRBV19 | TRBD1 | many | CASRTGSYSNQPQHF | TGTGCCAGCCGGACAGGGTCTTATAGCAATCAGCCCCAGCATTTT
TRBJ2-3 | TRBV6-2/TRBV6-3 | - | - | CASSQLAQQYF | TGTGCCAGCAGTCAACTAGCCCAGCAGTATTTT
TRBJ2-7 | TRBV29-1 | - | many | CSVTEDGQGGYEQYF | TGCAGCGTTACGGAGGATGGTCAGGGGGGCTACGAGCAGTACTTC
TRBJ2-4 | TRBV7-2 | - | many | CASSLGSGVEIAKNIQYF | TGTGCCAGCAGCTTAGGGTCCGGGGTCGAAATAGCCAAAAACATTCAGTACTTC
TRBJ2-7 | TRBV18 | - | many | CASSSNPYRGRAYEQYF | TGTGCCAGCTCATCGAACCCTTACAGGGGGAGGGCATACGAGCAGTACTTC
TRBJ2-7 | TRBV15 | TRBD1 | many | CATSRGQGVSYEQYF | TGTGCCACCAGCAGAGGACAGGGAGTTTCCTACGAGCAGTACTTC
TRBJ1-1 | TRBV6-1 | - | - | CASKEWGADSAEAFF | TGTGCCAGCAAGGAATGGGGGGCGGATTCGGCTGAAGCTTTCTTT
TRBJ2-5 | TRBV28 | - | many | CASQKGGDETQYF | TGTGCCAGCCAAAAAGGGGGGGATGAGACCCAGTACTTC
TRBJ2-2 | TRBV19 | - | many | CASSPRGLNTGELFF | TGTGCCAGTAGTCCCAGGGGACTTAACACCGGGGAGCTGTTTTTT
TRBJ1-6 | TRBV28 | TRBD1 | many | CASSPGQGNSPLHF | TGTGCCAGCAGCCCAGGACAGGGCAATTCACCCCTCCACTTT
TRBJ2-3 | TRBV20-1 | TRBD2 | many | CSATGTSGKSTDTQYF | TGCAGTGCTACCGGGACTAGCGGGAAGAGCACAGATACGCAGTATTTT
TRBJ2-1 | TRBV5-1 | TRBD2 | many | CASSLALGREPNNEQFF | TGCGCCAGCAGCTTGGCTTTAGGGCGGGAGCCCAACAATGAGCAGTTCTTC
TRBJ1-2 | TRBV2 | TRBD1 | - | CASSELGTGSYGYTF | TGTGCCAGCAGTGAACTCGGGACAGGGTCCTATGGCTACACCTTC
TRBJ2-7 | TRBV4-1 | - | many | CASSQDESRAAGYF | TGCGCCAGCAGCCAAGACGAGTCCAGGGCGGCGGGGTACTTC
TRBJ2-7 | TRBV19 | - | many | CASTASGGPTYEQYF | TGTGCCAGTACCGCCTCCGGGGGCCCGACCTACGAGCAGTACTTC
TRBJ1-3 | TRBV20-1 | - | many | CSAREGGAGNTIYF | TGCAGTGCTAGAGAGGGGGGAGCTGGAAACACCATATATTTT
TRBJ2-7 | TRBV28 | - | many | CASTPGLGPYEQYF | TGTGCCAGCACCCCGGGACTCGGTCCCTACGAGCAGTACTTC
TRBJ2-3 | TRBV20-1 | - | many | CSAQMGHTQYF | TGCAGTGCCCAGATGGGGCATACGCAGTATTTT
TRBJ2-1 | TRBV18 | - | many | CASSPTYNEQFF | TGTGCCAGCAGCCCAACCTACAATGAGCAGTTCTTC
TRBJ2-2 | TRBV19 | TRBD2 | - | CASRGLAGGRASNTGELFF | TGTGCCAGTAGGGGACTAGCGGGAGGCAGAGCTTCGAACACCGGGGAGCTGTTTTTT
TRBJ2-7 | TRBV6-2/TRBV6-3 | TRBD1 | many | CASRVGQGFSYEQYF | TGTGCCAGCAGAGTGGGACAGGGTTTTTCCTACGAGCAGTACTTC
TRBJ2-7 | TRBV28 | - | many | CASSLWVRTYEQYF | TGTGCCAGCAGTTTATGGGTCAGAACCTACGAGCAGTACTTC
TRBJ2-1 | TRBV11-2 | - | many | CASSTHGKYNEQFF | TGTGCCAGCAGCACCCACGGGAAATACAATGAGCAGTTCTTC
TRBJ1-5 | TRBV28 | - | - | CASSHGLNQPQHF | TGTGCCAGCAGTCATGGATTGAATCAGCCCCAGCATTTT